The clone carrying this T cell receptor (beta chain) was picked up a small number of times. Generated by immunoSEQ multiplex PCR, the TCRdb table keeps only in-frame clones and is missing some. The sample has around 170,000 clones; 80% to 85% are singletons. The data stem from a study of blood T cell repertoires in COVID-19. Study at large: From T cells, B-cell-depleted T cells, or PBMCs came the material, which was cDNA or gDNA.

Trimming removed 0 bases from V and 0 bases from J, with 16 bases in between. Germline CDR1 and CDR2: SGHRS and YFSETQ. This CDR3 is 19 amino acids long. The sequenced sample consisted of peripheral blood. The V gene is TRBV5-1, the J gene TRBJ2-6; no definite D call. The sequence was obtained from a woman in her thirties or forties with acute or convalescent COVID-19. The chain's CDR3 is CASSLGPRSVLSGANVLTF. CDR3 nucleotides: TGCGCCAGCAGCTTGGGCCCTAGGAGCGTACTCTCTGGGGCCAACGTCCTGACTTTC.